These 19 T cell receptor beta chains came from one sample sequenced in a study of blood T cell repertoires in COVID-19. Produced via immunoSEQ multiplex PCR; TCRdb's table is partial and in-frame only. The sample records 350,000 to 450,000 clones, approximately 91% being singletons. Sequenced input: PBMCs or T cells enriched from blood (not recorded which). The receptors shown here come from a woman in her forties who had been exposed to COVID-19.

The chain combines TRBV11-1 with TRBJ1-1; possible D gene TRBD1, 6 bases. This CDR3 region has 15 residues. Germline CDR1 reads SGHAT; CDR2 reads FQDESV (reference sequence). The V and J ends lost 1 base and 2 bases respectively, with 11 bases between them. The CDR3 DNA sequence: TGTGCCAGCAGCTTAGTGGGGACATCCAACACTGAAGCTTTCTTT. Translated, it gives CASSLVGTSNTEAFF.

The genes are TRBV20-1 and TRBJ2-4, with TRBD1 identical over 9 bases. CDR3 length equals 15 residues. Looked up from germline, CDR1 is DFQATT and CDR2 is SNEGSKA (reference sequence). Trimming removed 3 bases from V and 6 bases from J; junction bases left unmatched: 9. The CDR3, as DNA: TGCAGTGCTAGTCCTCGGACAGGGGCGAGAAACATTCAGTACTTC. It is translated as CSASPRTGARNIQYF.

This clone was recorded once. The chain couples TRBV3-1 (or the pseudogene TRBV3-2) to TRBJ2-7, with 9 nucleotides matching TRBD2. Trimming cost V 4 bases and J 6 bases; bases outside gene matches: 7. Germline V CDR1 and CDR2: LGHDT, YNNKEL (reference sequence). This CDR3 spans 14 amino acids. The CDR3 loop is CASSRVAGVSEQYF. CDR3 DNA sequence: TGTGCCAGCAGCCGGGTAGCGGGAGTATCCGAGCAGTACTTC.

The rearrangement joins TRBV29-1 to TRBJ2-7; no firm D call. The ends were cut back, 3 bases at V and 7 bases at J, with 10 bases in the middle. The CDR3 runs 11 residues. Germline CDR1 is SQVTM and CDR2 is ANQGSEA. CDR3 amino acids: CSVDLMSEQYF. The CDR3 nucleotides read TGCAGCGTTGATCTCATGAGTGAGCAGTACTTC.

The CDR3 region has the DNA TGTGCCAGCGAGGCAGGGCAAGAGACCCAGTACTTC. The encoded protein is CASEAGQETQYF. The V and J genes are TRBV2 and TRBJ2-5; a possible D gene is TRBD1 (5 bases). CDR1 is SNHLY and CDR2 is FYNNEI in the germline V gene. CDR3 length equals 12 residues. The ends were cut back, 8 bases at V and 2 bases at J, with 9 bases in the middle.

This clone turned up a few times. This chain uses TRBV14 with TRBJ2-1; D not resolved. From germline, CDR1 is SGHDN and CDR2 FVKESK. This CDR3 comprises 15 residues. V lost 1 base, J lost 6 bases, and 13 bases lay in between. CDR3 amino acids: CASSQAHGRPNEQFF. In DNA form, the CDR3 reads TGTGCCAGCAGCCAAGCCCACGGCAGGCCCAATGAGCAGTTCTTC.

The rearrangement joins TRBV6-5 to TRBJ1-5; no definite D call. This CDR3 region has 14 residues. V shed 5 bases and J shed 3 bases, with 11 bases lying between them. The germline V gene has CDR1 MNHEY and CDR2 SVGAGI. CDR3 in amino acids: CASSNTANNQPQHF. The CDR3 DNA follows: TGTGCCAGCAGTAATACAGCCAACAATCAGCCCCAGCATTTT.

The rearrangement joins TRBV13 to TRBJ1-3, with 8 bases lining up with TRBD1. This CDR3 contains 17 residues. V lost 9 bases to trimming and J lost 3 bases; unmatched junction nucleotides: 16. CDR1 PRHDT and CDR2 FYEKMQ come from the germline V gene (reference sequence). CDR3 DNA: TGTGCCAGTAAAAGTCTCGACTCAGGGGGCCGTGGAAACACCATATATTTT. Amino acid sequence: CASKSLDSGGRGNTIYF.

The V call is TRBV5-4, the J call TRBJ1-2, with 7 bases fitting TRBD1. CDR1 and CDR2 (germline): SGHNT, YYREEE (reference sequence). The CDR3 is 14 amino acids. The J segment lost 7 bases and the V segment lost 4 bases, leaving 10 bases of the junction unmatched. Written as DNA, the CDR3 is TGTGCCAGCAGCCCCCCCGGACAGGACCCTGGCTACACCTTC. Its protein product is CASSPPGQDPGYTF.

The chain carries TRBV7-9 and TRBJ2-1, with D perhaps TRBD1 (6 bases). The CDR3 is 14 amino acids. V lost 5 bases to trimming and J lost 7 bases, with 15 bases between them. Germline CDR1 is SEHNR and CDR2 is FQNEAQ (reference sequence). CDR3 nucleotides: TGTGCCAGCAGCCGAACAGGGTTCGGGAATGAGCAGTTCTTC. Its protein product is CASSRTGFGNEQFF. Looking up the rest from reference TRBV7-9 and TRBJ2-1 gives the full variable domain: DTGVSQNPRHKITKRGQNVTFRCDPISEHNRLYWYRQTLGQGPEFLTYFQNEAQLEKSRLLSDRFSAERPKGSFSTLEIQRTEQGDSAMYLCASSRTGFGNEQFFGPGTRLTVL.

The rearrangement uses TRBV6-2 or TRBV6-3 and TRBJ2-2, with 7 bases that match TRBD2. This CDR3 is built from 16 residues. Germline trimming cut 5 bases from V and 4 bases from J; bases unmatched to any gene: 10. Germline CDR1 is MNHEY and CDR2 is SVGEGT. CDR3: CASSRGVSLFTGELFF. DNA for the CDR3: TGTGCCAGCAGTCGGGGGGTTAGCTTATTCACCGGGGAGCTGTTTTTT.

This clone was seen once. The rearrangement links TRBV5-6 to TRBJ1-2; perhaps TRBD1 as D (6 bases). V lost 5 bases, J lost 4 bases, and 12 bases lay in between. Germline CDR1 SGHDT, CDR2 YYEEEE. The CDR3 is 13 amino acids. The CDR3 sequence: CASRLQGFYGYTF. DNA for the CDR3: TGTGCCAGCAGGCTACAGGGCTTCTATGGCTACACCTTC. Full variable domain (rest looked up from reference TRBV5-6 and TRBJ1-2): DAGVTQSPTHLIKTRGQQVTLRCSPKSGHDTVSWYQQALGQGPQFIFQYYEEEERQRGNFPDRFSGHQFPNYSSELNVNALLLGDSALYLCASRLQGFYGYTFGSGTRLTVV.

J is TRBJ1-2 and V is TRBV5-1; no clear D gene. The V end was cut by 7 bases, the J end by 3 bases, with 13 bases between. The germline V gene has CDR1 SGHRS and CDR2 YFSETQ. This CDR3 spans 13 amino acids. CDR3 amino acids: CASGTGLDYGYTF. CDR3 coding DNA: TGCGCCAGCGGAACCGGGTTAGACTATGGCTACACCTTC.

The rearrangement joins TRBV9 to TRBJ2-3; 10 bases match TRBD2. The junction had 10 bases not matched to a gene; V was cut back by 4 bases and J by 5 bases. CDR1 SGDLS and CDR2 YYNGEE come from the germline V gene. The CDR3 is 16 residues long. CDR3 in amino acids: CASSPRSGGAIDTQYF. In nucleotides, the CDR3 is TGTGCCAGCAGCCCCCGCAGCGGGGGGGCCATAGATACGCAGTATTTT.

The chain uses TRBV7-2 and TRBJ2-1, with D perhaps TRBD2 (5 bases). Trimming shortened V by 1 base and J by 4 bases, and 11 bases separated the two germline ends. This CDR3 has 15 residues. Germline V lookup: CDR1 SGHTA, CDR2 FQGNSA. This chain's CDR3 is CASSLVLGGYNEQFF. Written as DNA, the CDR3 is TGTGCCAGCAGCTTAGTCCTAGGCGGGTACAATGAGCAGTTCTTC.

The rearrangement joins TRBV7-2 to TRBJ1-6, with TRBD1 matching over 9 bases. Trimming took 1 base from V and 9 from J; bases not matched to a gene: 4. CDR1 is SGHTA and CDR2 is FQGNSA in the germline V gene. The CDR3 covers 15 residues. CDR3 residues: CASSLEGTGSSPLHF. The CDR3 nucleotides read TGTGCCAGCAGCTTAGAGGGGACAGGGTCTTCACCCCTCCACTTT. The whole variable domain, filled in from reference TRBV7-2 and TRBJ1-6, reads GAGVSQSPSNKVTEKGKDVELRCDPISGHTALYWYRQSLGQGLEFLIYFQGNSAPDKSGLPSDRFSAERTGGSVSTLTIQRTQQEDSAVYLCASSLEGTGSSPLHFGNGTRLTVT.

This chain connects TRBV19 to TRBJ1-2; a possible D gene is TRBD1 (5 bases). The CDR3 is made up of 12 amino acids. V was shortened by 10 bases and J by 3 bases, with 12 bases between the two germline ends. Germline CDR1 and CDR2: LNHDA and SQIVND (reference sequence). The DNA of the CDR3 is TGTGCCACCCTCGGGGGGTACTATGGCTACACCTTC. The encoded protein is CATLGGYYGYTF.

This chain joins TRBV19 and TRBJ1-6; no firm D call. Germline V gene data show CDR1 as LNHDA and CDR2 as SQIVND (reference sequence). The CDR3 is made up of 15 amino acids. V was clipped by 7 bases and J by 4 bases, with 14 bases between them. CDR3 sequence reads: CASKEGLYYNSPLHF. As DNA, the CDR3 is TGTGCCAGTAAGGAGGGTCTTTATTATAATTCACCCCTCCACTTT.

The V and J genes are TRBV3-1 (or the pseudogene TRBV3-2) and TRBJ1-1; 9 positions agree with TRBD1. Germline V CDR1 and CDR2: LGHDT, YNNKEL (reference sequence). Trimming took 2 bases from V and 4 from J; bases not matched to a gene: 14. CDR3 size: 18 residues. The CDR3 is CASSQRMGQGLLGTEAFF. Here the CDR3 DNA reads TGTGCCAGCAGCCAAAGGATGGGACAGGGCCTTTTGGGCACTGAAGCTTTCTTT.